What follows describes a single T cell receptor (beta chain). Unique molecular identifiers were present on cDNA, and template switching added a universal primer site. TCRdb passed the 5' RACE reads through MiXCR, listing each CDR3 protein once. The table shows approximately 490,000 distinct CDR3 sequences, with 20% to 25% occurring only once. These data belong to a study of identical twins. J was trimmed by 5 bases and V by 3 bases; bases with no gene match: 7. Looked up from germline, CDR1 is SQVTM and CDR2 is ANQGSEA. There are 16 residues in the CDR3. The data also belong to a second study, concerning yellow fever vaccine responses in identical twins.

This receptor was obtained from a woman aged 18-35 years in good health. The material sequenced was CD4+ T cells sorted from blood. The chain recombines TRBV29-1 with TRBJ2-1; 13 bases fit TRBD2. CDR3 loop: CSVEGLAGTTHNEQFF. CDR3 in DNA: TGCAGCGTTGAGGGACTAGCGGGGACCACCCACAATGAGCAGTTCTTC.